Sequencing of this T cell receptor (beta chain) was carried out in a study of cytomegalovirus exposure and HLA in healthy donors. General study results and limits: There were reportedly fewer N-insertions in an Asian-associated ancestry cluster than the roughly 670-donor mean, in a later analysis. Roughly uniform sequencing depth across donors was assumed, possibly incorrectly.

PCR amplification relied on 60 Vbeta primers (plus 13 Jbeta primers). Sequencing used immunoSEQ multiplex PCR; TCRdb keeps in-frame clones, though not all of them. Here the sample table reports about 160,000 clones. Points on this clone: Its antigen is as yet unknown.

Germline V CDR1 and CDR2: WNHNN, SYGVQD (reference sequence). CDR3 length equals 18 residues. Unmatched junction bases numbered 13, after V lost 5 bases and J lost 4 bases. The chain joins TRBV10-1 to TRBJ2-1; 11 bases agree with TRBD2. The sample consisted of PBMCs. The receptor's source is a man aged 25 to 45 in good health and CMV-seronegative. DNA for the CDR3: TGCGCCAGCAGTCGGAAAGGGACCGGGACTAGCGGTTACAATGAGCAGTTCTTC. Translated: CASSRKGTGTSGYNEQFF.